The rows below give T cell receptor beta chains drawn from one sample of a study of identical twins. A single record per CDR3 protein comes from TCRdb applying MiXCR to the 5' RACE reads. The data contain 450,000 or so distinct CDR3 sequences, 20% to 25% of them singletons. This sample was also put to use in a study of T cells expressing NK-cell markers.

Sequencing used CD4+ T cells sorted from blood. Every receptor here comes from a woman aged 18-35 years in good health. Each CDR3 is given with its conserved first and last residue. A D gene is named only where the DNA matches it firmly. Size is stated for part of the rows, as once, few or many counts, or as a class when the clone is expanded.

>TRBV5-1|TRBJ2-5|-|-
TGCGCCAGCAGCCGGGACGGACAAGAGACCCAGTACTTC
CASSRDGQETQYF
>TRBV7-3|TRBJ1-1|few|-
TGTGCCAGCAGCTACACCTCGAACACTGAAGCTTTCTTT
CASSYTSNTEAFF
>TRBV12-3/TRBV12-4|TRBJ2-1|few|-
TGTGCCAGCAGTTTACTTCAGACTGGCCCCAATGAGCAGTTCTTC
CASSLLQTGPNEQFF
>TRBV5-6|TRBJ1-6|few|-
TGTGCCAGCAGCCGCGACAGGAATAATTCACCCCTCCACTTT
CASSRDRNNSPLHF
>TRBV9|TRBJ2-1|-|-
TGTGCCAGCAGCGTTACCGGACACTACAATGAGCAGTTCTTC
CASSVTGHYNEQFF
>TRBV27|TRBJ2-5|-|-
TGTGCCAGCAGTTTCGGGCAATCAGAGACCCAGTACTTC
CASSFGQSETQYF
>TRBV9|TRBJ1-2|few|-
TGTGCCAGCAGCGTAAGCGTAGGTCGAGGCTACACCTTC
CASSVSVGRGYTF
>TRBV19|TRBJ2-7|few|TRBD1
TGTGCCAGTAGTACCGACAGGGTAGACTACGAGCAGTACTTC
CASSTDRVDYEQYF
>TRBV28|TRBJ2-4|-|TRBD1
TGTGCCAGCAGTCCACGACAGGGATGGGCGGACATTCAGTACTTC
CASSPRQGWADIQYF
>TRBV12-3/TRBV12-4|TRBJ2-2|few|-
TGTGCCAGCAGTCTTCGGGAGCTGTTTTTT
CASSLRELFF
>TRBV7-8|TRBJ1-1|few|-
TGTGCCAGCAGTCCTAAGGGGAACACTGAAGCTTTCTTT
CASSPKGNTEAFF
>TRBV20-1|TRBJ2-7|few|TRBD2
TGCAGTGCTAGTTTCCTACTAGCGGGGCATTACGAGCAGTACTTC
CSASFLLAGHYEQYF
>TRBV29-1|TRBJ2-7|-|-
TGCAGCGGAGGGGAGTCGTTGTACGAGCAGTACTTC
CSGGESLYEQYF
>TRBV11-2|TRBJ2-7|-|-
TGTGCCAGCAGCATCTCCGGTGGGGGGAGAGACGAGCAGTACTTC
CASSISGGGRDEQYF
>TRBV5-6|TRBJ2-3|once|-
TGTGCCAGCAGCCCCTTCCCCAGCTCGGATACGCAGTATTTT
CASSPFPSSDTQYF
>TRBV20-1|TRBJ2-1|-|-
TGCAGCTTAGGGAGAGGCAATGAGCAGTTCTTC
CSLGRGNEQFF
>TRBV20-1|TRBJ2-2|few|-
TGCAGTGCTAGAGATAGAAGTAATGCCGGGGAGCTGTTTTTT
CSARDRSNAGELFF
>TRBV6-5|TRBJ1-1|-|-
TGTGCCAGCAGTTCCCCACAGGGGAACACTGAAGCTTTCTTT
CASSSPQGNTEAFF
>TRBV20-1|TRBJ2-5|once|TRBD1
TGCAGTGGGGACAGGGGAGAAGAGACCCAGTACTTC
CSGDRGEETQYF
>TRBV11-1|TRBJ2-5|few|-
TGTGCCAGCAGCCGGAGGAGCGAAGAGACCCAGTACTTC
CASSRRSEETQYF
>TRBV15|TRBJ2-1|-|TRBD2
TGTGCCACCAGCCTTGGACTAGCGGCAATGCAGCGGAATGAGCAGTTCTTC
CATSLGLAAMQRNEQFF
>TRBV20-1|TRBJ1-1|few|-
TGCAGTGCTAGAGATGTCTCACGGGGGCTGGATGCTTTTTTT
CSARDVSRGLDAFF
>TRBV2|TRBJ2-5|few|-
TGTGCCAGCAGTGTAGACAGCCAAGAGACCCAGTACTTC
CASSVDSQETQYF
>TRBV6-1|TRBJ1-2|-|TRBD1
TGTGCCAGCAGTGCCGGGGACAGAACTATCTATGGCTACACCTTC
CASSAGDRTIYGYTF
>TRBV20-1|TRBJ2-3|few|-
TGCAGTGCTAGAGATAGGGTCACAGATACGCAGTATTTT
CSARDRVTDTQYF
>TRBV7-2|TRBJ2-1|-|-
TGTGCCAGCAGCTTTGCCGTGGGGGTGAATGAGCAGTTCTTC
CASSFAVGVNEQFF
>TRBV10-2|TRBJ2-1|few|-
TGCGCCAGCAGTACCTTCGCTGCAAGCGGTCTGTTCTTC
CASSTFAASGLFF
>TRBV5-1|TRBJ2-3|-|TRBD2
TGCGCCAGCAGCTACCGGGGGGGCCCAGATACGCAGTATTTT
CASSYRGGPDTQYF
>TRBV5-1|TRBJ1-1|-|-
TGCGCCAGCAGCTTTCAGGGGCCCCCTAACACTGAAGCTTTCTTT
CASSFQGPPNTEAFF
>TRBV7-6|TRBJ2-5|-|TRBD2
TGTGCCAGCAGCTTACCGAAGCGGGAAAATCAAGAGACCCAGTACTTC
CASSLPKRENQETQYF
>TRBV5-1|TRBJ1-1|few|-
TGCGCCAGCAGCGGAGAACAGGTCCGCCACACTGAAGCTTTCTTT
CASSGEQVRHTEAFF
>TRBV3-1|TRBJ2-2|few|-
TGTGCCAGCAGCCAAACAGGGAACACCGGGGAGCTGTTTTTT
CASSQTGNTGELFF
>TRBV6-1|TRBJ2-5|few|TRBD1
TGTGCCAGCAGACGGACAGGGGGGAAGACCCAGTACTTC
CASRRTGGKTQYF
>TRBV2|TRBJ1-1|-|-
TGTGCCAGGAAAGATAGGTCGAGGAACACTGAAGCTTTCTTT
CARKDRSRNTEAFF
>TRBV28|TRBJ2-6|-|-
TGTGCCAGCAGTTTAGATTCAGTCAGAAGCTCTGGGGCCAACGTCCTGACTTTC
CASSLDSVRSSGANVLTF
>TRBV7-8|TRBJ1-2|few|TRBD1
TGTGCCAGCAGCTTAGGGGACAGGGAGGGCTATGGCTACACCTTC
CASSLGDREGYGYTF
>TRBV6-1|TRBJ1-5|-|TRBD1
TGTGCCAGCACGGGACAGGGGGTCGATCAGCCCCAGCATTTT
CASTGQGVDQPQHF
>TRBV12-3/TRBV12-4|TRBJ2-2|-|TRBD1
TGTGCCAGCAGAATGACAGGGGTCACCGGGGAGCTGTTTTTT
CASRMTGVTGELFF
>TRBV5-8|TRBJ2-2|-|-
TGTGCCAGCAGCTTTAAGGGGAACACCGGGGAGCTGTTTTTT
CASSFKGNTGELFF
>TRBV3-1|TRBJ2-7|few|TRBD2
TGTGCCAGCAGCCAAGATTTCACCCGAGCTAGCGGGAGAAGGGAGCAGTACTTC
CASSQDFTRASGRREQYF
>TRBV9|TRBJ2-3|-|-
TGTGCCAGCAGCGTTTGGGCCCGGAGGTCCCTCACAGATACGCAGTATTTT
CASSVWARRSLTDTQYF
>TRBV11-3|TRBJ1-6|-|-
TGTGCCAGCACCGATCAGGGGTATTCACCCCTCCACTTT
CASTDQGYSPLHF
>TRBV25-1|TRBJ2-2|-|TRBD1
TGTGCCAGCAGTGTCCTAAGGACAGGGGGCAGCACCGGGGAGCTGTTTTTT
CASSVLRTGGSTGELFF
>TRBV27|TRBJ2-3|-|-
TGTGCCAGCAGCCCGCTTTTGGTGGGGCACACAGATACGCAGTATTTT
CASSPLLVGHTDTQYF
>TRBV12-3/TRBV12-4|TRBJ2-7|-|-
TGTGCCAGCAGTACCACCCTCGGGACGGAAGGGGACGAGCAGTACTTC
CASSTTLGTEGDEQYF
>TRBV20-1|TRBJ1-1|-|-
TGCAGTGCTAGAGAACCAGGGCGGATACTAAGAACTGAAGCTTTCTTT
CSAREPGRILRTEAFF
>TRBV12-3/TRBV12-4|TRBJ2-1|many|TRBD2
TGTGCCAGCATCTTTAGCGGGAGAAGTCTGAATGAGCAGTTCTTC
CASIFSGRSLNEQFF
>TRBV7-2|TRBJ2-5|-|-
TGTGCCAGCAGCTTAATAGGGGGTCAGACCCAGTACTTC
CASSLIGGQTQYF
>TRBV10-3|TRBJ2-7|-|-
TGTGCCATCAGGATTGACCTGCTTTCCTACGAGCAGTACTTC
CAIRIDLLSYEQYF
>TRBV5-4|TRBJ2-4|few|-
TGTGCCAGCAGAGGCGTTATTCAGTACTTC
CASRGVIQYF
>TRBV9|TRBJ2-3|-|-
TGTGCCAGCAGCGTAGGGATGGGGCGAACAGATACGCAGTATTTT
CASSVGMGRTDTQYF
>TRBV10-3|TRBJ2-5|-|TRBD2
TGTGCCTCCGACGCGAGCGGGGGAAGGGAGACCCAGTACTTC
CASDASGGRETQYF
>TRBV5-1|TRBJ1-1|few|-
TGCGCCAGCAGCGGCGGGACCTTAGGGACGGGTGAAGCTTTCTTT
CASSGGTLGTGEAFF
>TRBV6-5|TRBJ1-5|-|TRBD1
TGTGCCAGCAGTTACTCGGGACAGGGCAATCAGCCCCAGCATTTT
CASSYSGQGNQPQHF
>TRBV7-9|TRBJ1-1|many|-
TGTGCCAGCAGCTTAGTAATTGAAGCTTTCTTT
CASSLVIEAFF
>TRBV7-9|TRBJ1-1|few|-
TGTGCCAGCAGCCCCTGGCTGGGGTCCACTGAAGCTTTCTTT
CASSPWLGSTEAFF
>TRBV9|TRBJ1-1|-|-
TGTGCCAGCAGCGTAGCGGGAACGATGGTCACTGAAGCTTTCTTT
CASSVAGTMVTEAFF